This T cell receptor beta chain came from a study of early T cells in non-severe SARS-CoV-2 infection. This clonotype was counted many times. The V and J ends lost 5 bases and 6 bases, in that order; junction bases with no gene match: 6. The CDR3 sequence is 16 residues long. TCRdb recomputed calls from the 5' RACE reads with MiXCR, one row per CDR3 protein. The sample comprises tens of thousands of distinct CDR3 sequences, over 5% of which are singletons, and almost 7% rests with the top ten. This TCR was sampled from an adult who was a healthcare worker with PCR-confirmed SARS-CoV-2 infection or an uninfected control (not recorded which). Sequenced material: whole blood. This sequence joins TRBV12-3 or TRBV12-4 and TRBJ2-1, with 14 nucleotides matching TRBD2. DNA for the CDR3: TGTGCCAGCAGTCCGCCGGGACTAGCGGGAGCCAATGAGCAGTTCTTC. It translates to CASSPPGLAGANEQFF.